Listed below are T cell receptor beta chains from one sample, sequenced in a study of T cells after yellow fever vaccination. TCRdb used MiXCR to reprocess the 5' RACE reads, holding one entry per CDR3 protein. The sample carries some 130,000 distinct CDR3 sequences, under 8% recorded once. The sequencing used CD4+ T cells sorted from PBMCs, collected 10 days after the yellow fever booster vaccination. The receptors originated from a man aged 30 to 45 who received the YFV17D yellow fever vaccine. Each CDR3 is given with its conserved first and last residue. D genes are given only for firm matches. Expanded clones are given a class, and other clones once, few, many or no size at all.

D: TRBD2; V: TRBV20-1; J: TRBJ2-7; size: NA; DNA: TGCAGTGCTAGAGCTCCCCGGACTAGCGGGAGGGTCGGGCTGAACGAGCAGTACTTC; CDR3: CSARAPRTSGRVGLNEQYF
D: NA; V: TRBV5-4; J: TRBJ2-5; size: NA; DNA: TGTGCCAGCAGATTCCAAGAGACCCAGTACTTC; CDR3: CASRFQETQYF
D: NA; V: TRBV20-1; J: TRBJ2-3; size: many; DNA: TGCAGTGCTAGAACGGGCGCGGGCACGCAGTATTTT; CDR3: CSARTGAGTQYF
D: NA; V: TRBV27; J: TRBJ1-5; size: NA; DNA: TGTGCCAGCTCCCTTGCGGCGGATCGCAATCAGCCCCAGCATTTT; CDR3: CASSLAADRNQPQHF
D: TRBD2; V: TRBV5-4; J: TRBJ2-5; size: many; DNA: TGTGCCAGCAGCTCTACTAGCGGGATGGAACAAGAGACCCAGTACTTC; CDR3: CASSSTSGMEQETQYF
D: TRBD2; V: TRBV27; J: TRBJ2-2; size: many; DNA: TGTGCCACTCTAGCGGGAGTTGCCGGGGAGCTGTTTTTT; CDR3: CATLAGVAGELFF
D: NA; V: TRBV20-1; J: TRBJ1-1; size: NA; DNA: TGCAGTGCTAGAGATCCTTCCGGTGGCACTGCAGCTTTCTTT; CDR3: CSARDPSGGTAAFF
D: NA; V: TRBV21-1; J: TRBJ2-7; size: many; DNA: TGTGCCAGCAGCCGACAGGGCTTCTCCTACGAGCAGTACTTC; CDR3: CASSRQGFSYEQYF
D: TRBD1; V: TRBV10-3; J: TRBJ2-5; size: many; DNA: TGTGCCATCAGTGACCAGACAGGGGAAGAGACCCAGTACTTC; CDR3: CAISDQTGEETQYF
D: NA; V: TRBV12-3/TRBV12-4; J: TRBJ1-5; size: many; DNA: TGTGCCAGCCGCCATAGCAATCAGCCCCAGCATTTT; CDR3: CASRHSNQPQHF
D: TRBD2; V: TRBV6-2/TRBV6-3; J: TRBJ2-1; size: many; DNA: TGTAGGACCGGTTCGTTTAATCGCGGGAGTGGGTCTGAGCAGTTCTTC; CDR3: CRTGSFNRGSGSEQFF
D: TRBD1; V: TRBV7-2; J: TRBJ2-7; size: NA; DNA: TGTGCCAGCACCCAAAGACAGGGGCAGGGCGAGCAGTACTTC; CDR3: CASTQRQGQGEQYF
D: NA; V: TRBV12-3/TRBV12-4; J: TRBJ2-3; size: many; DNA: TGTGCCAGCAGCAAGCGGGCCGGCACAGATACGCAGTATTTT; CDR3: CASSKRAGTDTQYF
D: NA; V: TRBV18; J: TRBJ1-5; size: many; DNA: TGTGCCAGCTCACCATCGTCGGGAATGCCCCAGCATTTT; CDR3: CASSPSSGMPQHF
D: NA; V: TRBV11-2; J: TRBJ2-5; size: many; DNA: TGTGCCAGCACCGCAGGAGACTCAGGGCGAGAGACCCAGTACTTC; CDR3: CASTAGDSGRETQYF
D: NA; V: TRBV5-5; J: TRBJ2-6; size: many; DNA: TGTGCCAGCAGCCCCACCCCTGGGGCCAACGTCCTGACTTTC; CDR3: CASSPTPGANVLTF
D: NA; V: TRBV30; J: TRBJ2-1; size: many; DNA: TGTGCCGCACTGAGCTCCTACAATGAGCAGTTCTTC; CDR3: CAALSSYNEQFF
D: NA; V: TRBV21-1; J: TRBJ2-4; size: many; DNA: TGTGCCAGCAGCAAATGGGGTCAAGGACAGGGTTCGTACTTC; CDR3: CASSKWGQGQGSYF
D: TRBD2; V: TRBV6-5; J: TRBJ2-3; size: many; DNA: TGTGCCAGCAGTTTAGCGGGAGGGGGATTCACAGATACGCAGTATTTT; CDR3: CASSLAGGGFTDTQYF
D: TRBD2; V: TRBV5-1; J: TRBJ2-1; size: many; DNA: TGCGCCAGCAGTCGGGCAGGGCTGGCGGGAGGGCCCTACAATGAGCAGTTCTTC; CDR3: CASSRAGLAGGPYNEQFF
D: NA; V: TRBV12-2; J: TRBJ1-2; size: few; DNA: TGTGCAAGTCGCCAGCCTGCCGACCTGGGAGAATTAGCTAACTATGGCTACACCTTC; CDR3: CASRQPADLGELANYGYTF
D: NA; V: TRBV4-3; J: TRBJ2-2; size: few; DNA: TGCGCCAGCAGCCAAGATCCGAGGGGGTCAGTGGCCGGGGAGCTGTTTTTT; CDR3: CASSQDPRGSVAGELFF
D: NA; V: TRBV29-1; J: TRBJ1-5; size: many; DNA: TGCAGCGTTGATGGGGGGCCCGGACAGCCCCAGCATTTT; CDR3: CSVDGGPGQPQHF
D: TRBD2; V: TRBV19; J: TRBJ2-5; size: few; DNA: TGTGCCAGTAGAAGAGCGGGAGTAGAGACCCAGTACTTC; CDR3: CASRRAGVETQYF
D: TRBD2; V: TRBV20-1; J: TRBJ2-1; size: many; DNA: TGCGGCGGGACTAACTACAATGAGCAGTTCTTC; CDR3: CGGTNYNEQFF
D: NA; V: TRBV12-3/TRBV12-4; J: TRBJ2-6; size: few; DNA: TGTGCCACCGCAGGGGCCGGGGCCAACGTCCTGACTTTC; CDR3: CATAGAGANVLTF
D: TRBD2; V: TRBV6-1; J: TRBJ2-3; size: many; DNA: TGTGCCAGCAACCCACCCCGGAGCGGGAGGGCGTTGGATACGCAGTATTTT; CDR3: CASNPPRSGRALDTQYF
D: TRBD2; V: TRBV20-1; J: TRBJ2-3; size: many; DNA: TGCAGTGCTAGGGTAGCGGGCGCAGATACGCAGTATTTT; CDR3: CSARVAGADTQYF
D: TRBD2; V: TRBV20-1; J: TRBJ2-3; size: NA; DNA: TGCAGTGCTAGAGGACTAGCGGGAGGCCACACAGATACGCAGTATTTT; CDR3: CSARGLAGGHTDTQYF
D: NA; V: TRBV9; J: TRBJ2-6; size: NA; DNA: TGTGCCAGCAGCGCTCCCCTAGGACAGATCTCTGGGGCCAACGTCCTGACTTTC; CDR3: CASSAPLGQISGANVLTF
D: NA; V: TRBV19; J: TRBJ1-2; size: many; DNA: TGTGCCAGTGTTCCGGCAGGAGCTAACTATGGCTACACCTTC; CDR3: CASVPAGANYGYTF